Many counts were recorded for the clone carrying this T cell receptor (beta chain). What it binds is not known. The sample originates from a study of glioma-infiltrating T cells. Using RNA template, CDR3s of TCR alpha and beta were amplified with iRepertoire arm-PCR. Tissue mRNA or PBMC total RNA, 100-400 ng, went into one-step reverse transcription and amplification. A single record per CDR3 protein comes from TCRdb applying MiXCR to the multiplex PCR reads. The data show under 150,000 distinct CDR3 sequences, with around 42% seen just once and more than 15% held by the top ten. Broader study findings: Only very few CDR3 sequences appeared in both tissue and blood. Above-expected tissue-blood divergence occurred in all gliomas, most in low-grade ones.

V was cut by 3 bases and J by 3 bases, with 14 bases left in between. In germline, CDR1 is SGHTA, CDR2 FQGNSA. The CDR3 has 16 amino acids. Sequencing was done on a sample of glioma tissue, nonneoplastic brain tissue, or PBMCs (not recorded which). V gene TRBV7-2 combines with J gene TRBJ1-4, with D possibly being TRBD1 (5 bases). The receptor was isolated from a human donor with low-grade glioma or glioblastoma, undergoing nonglioma brain surgery, or in good health (not recorded which). The DNA for the CDR3 is TGTGCCAGCAGCTTGGGGGGATACGAACCTAATGAAAAACTGTTTTTT. It yields the protein CASSLGGYEPNEKLFF.